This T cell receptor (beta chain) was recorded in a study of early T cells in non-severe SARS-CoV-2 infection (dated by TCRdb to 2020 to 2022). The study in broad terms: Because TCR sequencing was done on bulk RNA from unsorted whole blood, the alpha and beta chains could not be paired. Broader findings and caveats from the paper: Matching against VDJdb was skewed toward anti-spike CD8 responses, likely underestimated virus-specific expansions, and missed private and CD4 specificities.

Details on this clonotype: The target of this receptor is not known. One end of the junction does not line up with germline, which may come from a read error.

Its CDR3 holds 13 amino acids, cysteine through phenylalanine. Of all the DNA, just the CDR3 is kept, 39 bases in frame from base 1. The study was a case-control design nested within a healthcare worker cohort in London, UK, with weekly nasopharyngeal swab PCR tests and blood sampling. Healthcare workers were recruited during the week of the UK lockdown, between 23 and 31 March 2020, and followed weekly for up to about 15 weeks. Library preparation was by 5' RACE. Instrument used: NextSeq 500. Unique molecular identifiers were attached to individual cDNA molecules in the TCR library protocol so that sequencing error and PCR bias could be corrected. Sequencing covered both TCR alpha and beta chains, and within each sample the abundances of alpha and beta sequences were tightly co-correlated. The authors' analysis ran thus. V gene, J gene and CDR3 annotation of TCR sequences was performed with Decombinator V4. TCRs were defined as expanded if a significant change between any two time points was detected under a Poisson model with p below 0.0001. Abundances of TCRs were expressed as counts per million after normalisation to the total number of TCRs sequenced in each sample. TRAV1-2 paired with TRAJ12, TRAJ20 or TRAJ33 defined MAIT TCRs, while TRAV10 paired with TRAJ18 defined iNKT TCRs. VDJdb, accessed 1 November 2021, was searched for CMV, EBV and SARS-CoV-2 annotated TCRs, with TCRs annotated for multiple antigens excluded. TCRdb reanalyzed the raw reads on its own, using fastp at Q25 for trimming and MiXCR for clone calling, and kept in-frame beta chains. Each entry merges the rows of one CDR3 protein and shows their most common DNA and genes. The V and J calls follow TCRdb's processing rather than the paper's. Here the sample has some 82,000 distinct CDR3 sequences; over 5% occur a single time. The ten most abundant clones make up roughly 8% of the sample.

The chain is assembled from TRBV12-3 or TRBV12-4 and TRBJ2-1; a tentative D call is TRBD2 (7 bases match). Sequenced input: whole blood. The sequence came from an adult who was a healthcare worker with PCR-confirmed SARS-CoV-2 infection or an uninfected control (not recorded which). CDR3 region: CASSLGGEDEQFF. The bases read TGTGCCAGCAGCTTAGGGGGGGAGGATGAGCAGTTCTTC.